Sequencing of this TCR beta chain was carried out in a study of cytomegalovirus exposure and HLA in healthy donors. Study-level points and caveats: From TCR beta sequences, most subjects' HLA-A and HLA-B alleles were reportedly predicted accurately. It was reported in a later analysis that an Asian-associated ancestry cluster showed fewer N-insertions than the roughly 670-donor mean.

The CDR3 has 15 amino acids. In germline, CDR1 is SGHDN, CDR2 FVKESK. V was clipped by 0 bases and J by 3 bases, with 12 bases between them. In the case of this clone: As yet, its antigen is unknown.

PCR involved 60 Vbeta and 13 Jbeta primers. Sequenced by immunoSEQ multiplex PCR; TCRdb stores in-frame clones only, minus some. The sample records roughly 130,000 clones, roughly 72% being singletons. The receptor was derived from a man aged 35 to 55 in good health and CMV-seronegative. The specimen sequenced was PBMCs. This chain connects TRBV14 to TRBJ2-7, with D maybe TRBD2 (6 bases). The CDR3 spells CASSQDKRVNYEQYF. The CDR3 DNA is TGTGCCAGCAGCCAAGATAAGCGGGTCAACTACGAGCAGTACTTC.